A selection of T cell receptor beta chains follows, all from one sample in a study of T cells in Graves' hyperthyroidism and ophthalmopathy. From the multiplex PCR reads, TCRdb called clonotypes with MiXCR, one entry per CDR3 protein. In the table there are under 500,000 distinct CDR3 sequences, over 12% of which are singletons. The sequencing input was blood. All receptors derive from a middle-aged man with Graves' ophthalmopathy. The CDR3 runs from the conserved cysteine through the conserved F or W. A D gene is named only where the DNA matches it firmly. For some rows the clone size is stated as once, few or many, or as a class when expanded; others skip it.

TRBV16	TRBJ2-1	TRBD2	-	CASSQLVAGRYNEQFF	TGTGCCAGCAGCCAATTGGTAGCGGGACGATACAATGAGCAGTTCTTC
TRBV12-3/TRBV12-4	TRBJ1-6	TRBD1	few	CASSFSSTGGSYNSPLHF	TGTGCCAGCAGTTTCTCTTCGACAGGGGGCTCCTATAATTCACCCCTCCACTTT
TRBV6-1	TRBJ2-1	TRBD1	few	CASGGTGVRNEQFF	TGTGCCTCCGGGGGGACAGGGGTTCGAAATGAGCAGTTCTTC
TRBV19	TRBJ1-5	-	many	CASSRKNSNQPQHF	TGTGCCAGTAGTAGGAAGAATAGCAATCAGCCCCAGCATTTT
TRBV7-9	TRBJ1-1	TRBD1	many	CASSETGFEAFF	TGTGCCAGCAGCGAGACAGGGTTCGAAGCTTTCTTT
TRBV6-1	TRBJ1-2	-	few	CASSENAGNGYTF	TGTGCCAGCAGTGAAAACGCAGGGAATGGCTACACCTTC
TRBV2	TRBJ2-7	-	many	CASSEALGGPTLSYEQYF	TGTGCCAGCAGTGAAGCGCTGGGGGGGCCCACGCTCTCCTACGAGCAGTACTTC
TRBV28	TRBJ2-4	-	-	CASRDTAKNIQYF	TGTGCCAGCAGGGATACAGCCAAAAACATTCAGTACTTC
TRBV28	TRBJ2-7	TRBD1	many	CASRSGTGEQYF	TGTGCCAGCAGGTCCGGGACAGGGGAGCAGTACTTC
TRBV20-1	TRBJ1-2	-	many	CSATRTENYGYTF	TGCAGTGCGACCAGGACCGAGAACTATGGCTACACCTTC